The present T cell receptor beta chain was sequenced within a study of blood T cell repertoires in COVID-19. Only in-frame clones appear in the TCRdb table, and some are missing; sequencing was by immunoSEQ multiplex PCR. The sample comprises roughly 160,000 clones, 82% of which are singletons, and 18% rests with the top ten. The receptor was derived from a man aged 55 to 70 who had recovered from COVID-19. Material: PBMCs or T cells enriched from blood (not recorded which).

The CDR3 DNA sequence: TGTGCCAGCAGTATTGGAGGGAGGGGCTACACCTTC. This translates into CASSIGGRGYTF. The V gene is TRBV28, the J gene TRBJ1-2; D unclear. Trimming stripped 5 bases from V and 8 bases from J, with 12 bases between. Germline lookup yields CDR1 MDHEN and CDR2 SYDVKM. There are 12 residues in the CDR3.